The next 19 T cell receptor beta chains were all read from a single sample in a study of vaccination and CD4 T cells after COVID-19. Their specific antigens are unknown. The time point here: late sampling 161 to 241 days after vaccination in a few convalescent patients. Regarding treatment: roughly 10-day PBMC culture with coronavirus spike peptide pools or control peptides (ViraFEST assay). The Oncomine TCR Beta short-read assay was applied to DNA of cultured CD4+ T cells. TCRdb fed the PCR reads into MiXCR, producing one record per CDR3 protein. Of roughly 15,000 distinct CDR3 sequences in the sample, around 50% were seen once. Here the sequenced sample was CD4+ T cells from blood, cultured in vitro, taken about 7 months after SARS-CoV-2 vaccination. These receptors all stem from a human donor who had recovered from COVID-19.

The chain uses TRBV2 and TRBJ1-5; 7 bases map to TRBD1. The junction had 5 bases not matched to a gene; V was cut back by 3 bases and J by 0 bases. The CDR3 sequence is 16 residues long. Germline assignment: CDR1 SNHLY and CDR2 FYNNEI. The CDR3 region is CASSERTGASNQPQHF. The CDR3 DNA reads TGTGCCAGCAGTGAGCGAACAGGGGCTAGCAATCAGCCCCAGCATTTT. Drawing the rest from reference TRBV2 and TRBJ1-5, the complete variable domain is EPEVTQTPSHQVTQMGQEVILRCVPISNHLYFYWYRQILGQKVEFLVSFYNNEISEKSEIFDDQFSVERPDGSNFTLKIRSTKLEDSAMYFCASSERTGASNQPQHFGDGTRLSIL.

The V gene is TRBV20-1, the J gene TRBJ2-5, with D possibly called TRBD1 or TRBD2 (5 bases each). The CDR3 length is 15 residues. V dropped 0 bases and J dropped 3 bases, with 14 bases sitting between them. Germline V lookup: CDR1 DFQATT, CDR2 SNEGSKA (reference sequence). This chain's CDR3 is CSARDVSGAKETQYF. The CDR3 nucleotides read TGCAGTGCTAGAGATGTCTCCGGGGCCAAAGAGACCCAGTACTTC.

This clonotype came up a few times. The V and J genes are TRBV6-5 and TRBJ1-2, with D perhaps TRBD1 (5 bases). With 2 bases removed from V and 4 bases from J, the gap between germline ends came to 14 bases. CDR1 is MNHEY and CDR2 is SVGAGI in the germline V gene. There are 15 residues in the CDR3. CDR3 in DNA: TGTGCCAGCAGTTACCGGGGGGGAGGTTTCTATGGCTACACCTTC. This gives the protein CASSYRGGGFYGYTF.

The chain uses TRBV4-3 and TRBJ1-1; TRBD1 might be the D (6 bases). Per the germline V gene, CDR1 is LGHNA and CDR2 is YSLEER. Trimming left V 6 bases short and J 5 bases short, with 19 bases between. The CDR3 totals 15 residues. CDR3 in amino acids: CASRPGGGARTEAFF. The CDR3 nucleotides read TGCGCCAGCAGGCCCGGTGGGGGCGCGAGAACTGAAGCTTTCTTT.

The chain recombines TRBV10-3 with TRBJ2-7, with D possibly matching TRBD1 (6 bases). This CDR3 is built from 16 residues. Trimming left V 4 bases short and J 0 bases short, with 16 bases between. Per germline, CDR1 ENHRY and CDR2 SYGVKD. CDR3 sequence (DNA): TGTGCCATCAGTGCTAGTTCCACAGGGAACTCCTACGAGCAGTACTTC. It specifies CAISASSTGNSYEQYF.

The chain has TRBV20-1 and TRBJ2-1, with a weak D call TRBD1 (5 bases). Deletions cut 6 bases from V and 7 bases from J, with 16 bases between. The germline V gene encodes CDR1 DFQATT and CDR2 SNEGSKA (reference sequence). CDR3 length: 13 residues. The CDR3 loop is CSAPPNAGNEQFF. The CDR3 DNA follows: TGCAGTGCCCCCCCCAATGCAGGGAATGAGCAGTTCTTC.

V and J are TRBV7-3 and TRBJ2-3; tentative D call: TRBD1 (7 bases). V was shortened by 5 bases and J by 6 bases, with 18 bases between the two germline ends. CDR1 is SGHTA and CDR2 is FQGTGA in the germline V gene. This CDR3 comprises 15 residues. The CDR3 loop reads CASSPTTQGGDTQYF. Here the CDR3 DNA reads TGTGCCAGCAGCCCCACCACGCAGGGGGGCGATACGCAGTATTTT.

In this sample, this clonotype turned up a few times. This rearrangement joins TRBV7-2 to TRBJ2-7; no reliable D call. The ends were cut back, 1 base at V and 6 bases at J, with 7 bases in the middle. Per germline, CDR1 SGHTA and CDR2 FQGNSA. CDR3 size: 12 residues. The CDR3 is CASSLVLREQYF. Written as DNA, the CDR3 is TGTGCCAGCAGCTTAGTTCTACGCGAGCAGTACTTC. Drawing the rest from reference TRBV7-2 and TRBJ2-7, the complete variable domain is GAGVSQSPSNKVTEKGKDVELRCDPISGHTALYWYRQSLGQGLEFLIYFQGNSAPDKSGLPSDRFSAERTGGSVSTLTIQRTQQEDSAVYLCASSLVLREQYFGPGTRLTVT.

CDR3 sequence reads: CASSSAGDGTQYF. The CDR3 DNA sequence: TGTGCCAGCAGCTCGGCGGGGGACGGTACGCAGTATTTT. J is TRBJ2-3 and V is TRBV7-9, with 7 positions matching TRBD2. The CDR3 is 13 amino acids. Germline V gene sequence: CDR1 SEHNR, CDR2 FQNEAQ (reference sequence). J gave up 8 bases and V 4 bases, and 6 bases lay outside the gene matches.

The chain employs TRBV2 and TRBJ1-2; D may be TRBD1 (5 bases). V was shortened by 5 bases and J by 2 bases, with 15 bases between the two germline ends. This CDR3 has 15 amino acids. Germline V gives CDR1 SNHLY, CDR2 FYNNEI. The CDR3 loop reads CASSKTDSGNYGYTF. The CDR3 DNA reads TGTGCCAGCAGTAAAACCGACAGTGGGAACTATGGCTACACCTTC.

The chain recombines TRBV2 with TRBJ1-1; D perhaps matches TRBD1 (5 bases). Germline CDR1 reads SNHLY; CDR2 reads FYNNEI. The CDR3 has 14 residues. V dropped 3 bases and J dropped 6 bases, with 14 bases sitting between them. The CDR3 sequence: CASSDAGRGAEAFF. The DNA of the CDR3 is TGTGCCAGCAGTGACGCAGGGAGGGGTGCTGAAGCTTTCTTT. Combining the CDR3 with reference TRBV2 and TRBJ1-1 gives the whole variable domain EPEVTQTPSHQVTQMGQEVILRCVPISNHLYFYWYRQILGQKVEFLVSFYNNEISEKSEIFDDQFSVERPDGSNFTLKIRSTKLEDSAMYFCASSDAGRGAEAFFGQGTRLTVV.

The CDR3 DNA follows: TGTGCCAGCAGTTTACAGGGGGGGAACACTGAAGCTTTCTTT. Its protein is CASSLQGGNTEAFF. V usage is TRBV28 and J usage is TRBJ1-1, with 7 bases lining up with TRBD1. V shed 2 bases, J shed 1 base, and the junction held 1 base outside the gene matches. Germline CDR1 reads MDHEN; CDR2 reads SYDVKM. The CDR3 covers 14 residues.

This clonotype turned up a few times. This chain joins TRBV7-2 and TRBJ2-5, with no clear D. Germline V gene lookup returns CDR1 SGHTA and CDR2 FQGNSA. This CDR3 is 12 amino acids long. V dropped 2 bases and J dropped 5 bases, with 6 bases sitting between them. CDR3 sequence reads: CASSLMGETQYF. The CDR3 nucleotides read TGTGCCAGCAGCTTAATGGGGGAGACCCAGTACTTC.

The rearrangement links TRBV20-1 to TRBJ1-1; D is perhaps TRBD1 (5 bases). The germline V gene has CDR1 DFQATT and CDR2 SNEGSKA (reference sequence). CDR3 length: 13 residues. Trimming pared 5 bases from V and 3 bases from J, leaving 13 bases between. Here the CDR3 DNA reads TGCAGTGCTCCTGGGGCCGGACACACTGAAGCTTTCTTT. Translating it yields CSAPGAGHTEAFF.

The chain links TRBV7-9 to TRBJ2-7; 8 bases agree with TRBD2. The end of the DNA fits TRBJ2-5 better, so the J call may be wrong. The CDR3 contains 15 residues. Germline CDR1 and CDR2: SEHNR and FQNEAQ (reference sequence). CDR3 sequence reads: CASSFFRGGYETQYF. The CDR3, as DNA: TGTGCCAGCAGCTTTTTCCGGGGGGGTTATGAGACCCAGTACTTC.

The rearrangement uses TRBV11-3 and TRBJ2-1; perhaps TRBD2 as D (6 bases). The CDR3 sequence is 12 residues long. Looked up from germline, CDR1 is SGHNT and CDR2 is YENEEA. V was pared by 5 bases and J by 15 bases, with 17 bases between. CDR3 DNA: TGTGCCAGCAGCCAGACTAGTTCTGGTCCGTTCTTC. Encoded protein: CASSQTSSGPFF.

The chain has TRBV10-3 and TRBJ2-1; D may be TRBD2 (5 bases). Trimming shortened V by 0 bases and J by 9 bases, and 12 bases separated the two germline ends. This CDR3 is built from 14 residues. Germline CDR1 is ENHRY and CDR2 is SYGVKD. The CDR3, as DNA: TGTGCCATCAGTGAGTCGACTTCTCGGGGTGAGCAGTTCTTC. Protein sequence: CAISESTSRGEQFF.

The chain has TRBV6-1 and TRBJ1-3; no clear D. The V end was cut by 5 bases, the J end by 1 base, with 12 bases between. This CDR3 is built from 15 residues. Germline-derived CDR1 and CDR2 are MNHNS and SASEGT. DNA for the CDR3: TGTGCCAGCAGTCCCCCCGCTGGGTCTGGAAACACCATATATTTT. Protein product: CASSPPAGSGNTIYF.

The V call is TRBV20-1, the J call TRBJ2-3, with a weak D call TRBD2 (6 bases). V lost 7 bases to trimming and J lost 0 bases, with 11 bases between them. From germline, CDR1 is DFQATT and CDR2 SNEGSKA (reference sequence). The CDR3 is made up of 13 amino acids. For the CDR3, the DNA is TGCAGTGGAACCGGGACTAGCACAGATACGCAGTATTTT. It translates to CSGTGTSTDTQYF.